Listed below are T cell receptor beta chains from one sample, sequenced in a study of blood T cells in healthy people across ages. Using its own MiXCR run on the 5' RACE reads, TCRdb lists one record per CDR3 protein. In the table there are roughly 830,000 distinct CDR3 sequences, around 62% of which are singletons. Sample: blood. The receptors were sampled from a man younger than 40 in good health. CDR3s include the opening cysteine and the closing phenylalanine or tryptophan. Each record gives: CDR3 protein, CDR3 DNA, clone size, J gene, CDR3 length, D gene, V gene. A D gene is named only where the DNA matches it firmly. Some rows have no size entry. The others give once, few or many, or a class for an expanded clone.

cdr3_aa: CSASGGLSYEQYF; cdr3_nt: TGCAGTGCTAGCGGGGGGTTGTCCTACGAGCAGTACTTC; clone_size: many; j_call: TRBJ2-7; cdr3_length: 13; d_call: TRBD2; v_call: TRBV20-1
cdr3_aa: CATSRESRVYDTQYF; cdr3_nt: TGTGCCACCAGCAGAGAAAGCAGGGTCTACGATACGCAGTATTTT; clone_size: .; j_call: TRBJ2-3; cdr3_length: 15; d_call: .; v_call: TRBV15
cdr3_aa: CASSENGQPNQPQHF; cdr3_nt: TGTGCCAGCAGTGAAAACGGACAGCCTAATCAGCCCCAGCATTTT; clone_size: .; j_call: TRBJ1-5; cdr3_length: 15; d_call: .; v_call: TRBV2
cdr3_aa: CASSKPGLRVNNEQFF; cdr3_nt: TGTGCCAGCAGTAAGCCAGGGTTGCGGGTAAACAATGAGCAGTTCTTC; clone_size: .; j_call: TRBJ2-1; cdr3_length: 16; d_call: .; v_call: TRBV6-1
cdr3_aa: CAISSLAGQETQYF; cdr3_nt: TGTGCCATCAGCTCCCTAGCGGGGCAAGAGACCCAGTACTTC; clone_size: few; j_call: TRBJ2-5; cdr3_length: 14; d_call: TRBD2; v_call: TRBV10-3
cdr3_aa: CSVRDTDDYGYTF; cdr3_nt: TGCAGCGTACGGGACACGGACGACTATGGCTACACCTTC; clone_size: few; j_call: TRBJ1-2; cdr3_length: 13; d_call: .; v_call: TRBV29-1
cdr3_aa: CASSQRGSYERYF; cdr3_nt: TGCGCCAGCAGCCAGAGGGGTTCCTACGAGCGGTACTTC; clone_size: .; j_call: TRBJ2-7; cdr3_length: 13; d_call: .; v_call: TRBV4-1
cdr3_aa: CASNKPGLDSDTQYF; cdr3_nt: TGTGCCAGCAACAAACCGGGACTCGATTCAGATACGCAGTATTTT; clone_size: .; j_call: TRBJ2-3; cdr3_length: 15; d_call: .; v_call: TRBV6-6
cdr3_aa: CASSESTGWNSPLHF; cdr3_nt: TGTGCCAGCAGTGAATCGACAGGGTGGAATTCACCCCTCCACTTT; clone_size: .; j_call: TRBJ1-6; cdr3_length: 15; d_call: TRBD1; v_call: TRBV25-1
cdr3_aa: CATSQDRGYEQYF; cdr3_nt: TGTGCCACCAGTCAAGACAGGGGCTACGAGCAGTACTTC; clone_size: .; j_call: TRBJ2-7; cdr3_length: 13; d_call: TRBD1; v_call: TRBV24-1
cdr3_aa: CASSLAQLNEKLFF; cdr3_nt: TGCGCCAGCAGCTTGGCACAGTTGAATGAAAAACTGTTTTTT; clone_size: .; j_call: TRBJ1-4; cdr3_length: 14; d_call: .; v_call: TRBV5-1
cdr3_aa: CSVDFLGRDADTQYF; cdr3_nt: TGCAGCGTTGACTTTTTGGGCCGGGACGCAGATACGCAGTATTTT; clone_size: .; j_call: TRBJ2-3; cdr3_length: 15; d_call: .; v_call: TRBV29-1
cdr3_aa: CSVSGGLTDTQYF; cdr3_nt: TGCAGTGTTAGCGGGGGTCTAACAGATACGCAGTATTTT; clone_size: few; j_call: TRBJ2-3; cdr3_length: 13; d_call: TRBD2; v_call: TRBV20-1
cdr3_aa: CAISGQGVGYEQYF; cdr3_nt: TGTGCCATCAGTGGACAGGGTGTAGGTTACGAGCAGTACTTC; clone_size: few; j_call: TRBJ2-7; cdr3_length: 14; d_call: TRBD1; v_call: TRBV10-3
cdr3_aa: CASSPSTGPDSGANVLTF; cdr3_nt: TGTGCCAGCAGCCCCTCCACGGGGCCGGATTCTGGGGCCAACGTCCTGACTTTC; clone_size: .; j_call: TRBJ2-6; cdr3_length: 18; d_call: .; v_call: TRBV6-1
cdr3_aa: CASSLASAGNEKLFF; cdr3_nt: TGTGCCAGCAGCTTAGCCTCCGCAGGGAATGAAAAACTGTTTTTT; clone_size: many; j_call: TRBJ1-4; cdr3_length: 15; d_call: .; v_call: TRBV7-2
cdr3_aa: CSVEGLVGRWYTQYF; cdr3_nt: TGCAGCGTTGAAGGCTTGGTCGGGCGTTGGTATACGCAGTATTTT; clone_size: .; j_call: TRBJ2-3; cdr3_length: 15; d_call: .; v_call: TRBV29-1
cdr3_aa: CASSGPPDEQYF; cdr3_nt: TGTGCCAGCAGCGGCCCCCCCGACGAGCAGTACTTC; clone_size: once; j_call: TRBJ2-7; cdr3_length: 12; d_call: .; v_call: TRBV9
cdr3_aa: CASRGLAKNEQFF; cdr3_nt: TGTGCCAGCAGAGGACTAGCTAAGAATGAGCAGTTCTTC; clone_size: .; j_call: TRBJ2-1; cdr3_length: 13; d_call: TRBD2; v_call: TRBV6-5
cdr3_aa: CASSVRPGTAYEQYF; cdr3_nt: TGTGCCAGCAGCGTCCGCCCGGGGACCGCATACGAACAGTACTTC; clone_size: few; j_call: TRBJ2-5; cdr3_length: 15; d_call: .; v_call: TRBV9
cdr3_aa: CATSDYGQGYNEQFF; cdr3_nt: TGTGCCACCAGTGACTACGGACAGGGATACAATGAGCAGTTCTTC; clone_size: .; j_call: TRBJ2-1; cdr3_length: 15; d_call: TRBD1; v_call: TRBV24-1
cdr3_aa: CASSLTHSPRATQYF; cdr3_nt: TGTGCCAGCAGCTTAACCCACAGTCCAAGGGCGACGCAGTATTTT; clone_size: few; j_call: TRBJ2-3; cdr3_length: 15; d_call: .; v_call: TRBV7-3
cdr3_aa: CASRSTDSTDTQYF; cdr3_nt: TGTGCCAGCAGATCAACAGATAGCACAGATACGCAGTATTTT; clone_size: .; j_call: TRBJ2-3; cdr3_length: 14; d_call: .; v_call: TRBV12-3/TRBV12-4
cdr3_aa: CASSLGQADGYTF; cdr3_nt: TGTGCCAGCAGCCTCGGGCAGGCCGATGGCTACACCTTC; clone_size: .; j_call: TRBJ1-2; cdr3_length: 13; d_call: .; v_call: TRBV6-2/TRBV6-3
cdr3_aa: CSARDPNRYNEQFF; cdr3_nt: TGCAGTGCTAGAGACCCTAACAGGTACAATGAGCAGTTCTTC; clone_size: .; j_call: TRBJ2-1; cdr3_length: 14; d_call: .; v_call: TRBV20-1
cdr3_aa: CSASAGTANYGYTF; cdr3_nt: TGCAGTGCTTCAGCCGGGACAGCTAACTATGGCTACACCTTC; clone_size: .; j_call: TRBJ1-2; cdr3_length: 14; d_call: TRBD1; v_call: TRBV20-1
cdr3_aa: CASSLGGNDIQYF; cdr3_nt: TGTGCCAGCAGCTTAGGAGGGAACGACATTCAGTACTTC; clone_size: .; j_call: TRBJ2-4; cdr3_length: 13; d_call: .; v_call: TRBV7-2
cdr3_aa: CASSLQTPAYEQYF; cdr3_nt: TGCGCCAGCAGCCTCCAAACACCCGCCTACGAGCAGTACTTC; clone_size: .; j_call: TRBJ2-7; cdr3_length: 14; d_call: .; v_call: TRBV5-1
cdr3_aa: CASSWLMDSKNIQYF; cdr3_nt: TGTGCCAGCAGTTGGCTCATGGACAGCAAAAACATTCAGTACTTC; clone_size: .; j_call: TRBJ2-4; cdr3_length: 15; d_call: .; v_call: TRBV28
cdr3_aa: CASSPPGLASNEQFF; cdr3_nt: TGTGCCAGCAGCCCTCCGGGACTAGCGAGTAATGAGCAGTTCTTC; clone_size: few; j_call: TRBJ2-1; cdr3_length: 15; d_call: TRBD2; v_call: TRBV7-2
cdr3_aa: CASRPGVAANEKLFF; cdr3_nt: TGTGCCAGCCGCCCTGGGGTGGCAGCTAATGAAAAACTGTTTTTT; clone_size: .; j_call: TRBJ1-4; cdr3_length: 15; d_call: .; v_call: TRBV2
cdr3_aa: CAISESDNGIYEQYF; cdr3_nt: TGTGCCATCAGTGAGTCGGATAACGGGATCTACGAGCAGTACTTC; clone_size: .; j_call: TRBJ2-7; cdr3_length: 15; d_call: .; v_call: TRBV10-3
cdr3_aa: CASSADRTGMNTEAFF; cdr3_nt: TGTGCCAGCAGCGCTGATAGGACAGGGATGAACACTGAAGCTTTCTTT; clone_size: .; j_call: TRBJ1-1; cdr3_length: 16; d_call: TRBD1; v_call: TRBV9
cdr3_aa: CASSQVPVNEQFF; cdr3_nt: TGTGCCAGCAGCCAAGTGCCAGTCAATGAGCAGTTCTTC; clone_size: .; j_call: TRBJ2-1; cdr3_length: 13; d_call: .; v_call: TRBV3-1
cdr3_aa: CASSRWADGGPTDTQYF; cdr3_nt: TGTGCCAGCAGCCGATGGGCGGACGGGGGCCCCACAGATACGCAGTATTTT; clone_size: .; j_call: TRBJ2-3; cdr3_length: 17; d_call: .; v_call: TRBV7-2
cdr3_aa: CSVAVRTGTGELFF; cdr3_nt: TGCAGCGTTGCCGTTAGGACAGGGACCGGGGAGCTGTTTTTT; clone_size: .; j_call: TRBJ2-2; cdr3_length: 14; d_call: TRBD1; v_call: TRBV29-1
cdr3_aa: CASSSGSWTDTQYF; cdr3_nt: TGTGCCAGCAGCTCAGGGTCTTGGACAGATACGCAGTATTTT; clone_size: once; j_call: TRBJ2-3; cdr3_length: 14; d_call: .; v_call: TRBV7-8
cdr3_aa: CASSQANTGGSYEQYF; cdr3_nt: TGCGCCAGTAGCCAAGCCAACACAGGGGGCTCCTACGAGCAGTACTTC; clone_size: .; j_call: TRBJ2-7; cdr3_length: 16; d_call: TRBD1; v_call: TRBV4-3
cdr3_aa: CASSQDGGISDEQYF; cdr3_nt: TGCGCCAGCAGCCAAGATGGGGGGATTTCTGACGAGCAGTACTTC; clone_size: .; j_call: TRBJ2-7; cdr3_length: 15; d_call: .; v_call: TRBV4-3
cdr3_aa: CSARERASYEQYF; cdr3_nt: TGCAGTGCTAGGGAGAGGGCCTCCTACGAGCAGTACTTC; clone_size: .; j_call: TRBJ2-7; cdr3_length: 13; d_call: .; v_call: TRBV20-1
cdr3_aa: CSARDERGSTYEQYF; cdr3_nt: TGCAGTGCTAGAGATGAGCGGGGGAGCACCTACGAGCAGTACTTC; clone_size: .; j_call: TRBJ2-7; cdr3_length: 15; d_call: TRBD2; v_call: TRBV20-1
cdr3_aa: CASSSGGQGARGYTF; cdr3_nt: TGTGCCAGCAGCTCCGGTGGACAGGGGGCACGTGGCTACACCTTC; clone_size: .; j_call: TRBJ1-2; cdr3_length: 15; d_call: TRBD1; v_call: TRBV5-5